This T cell receptor beta chain comes out of a study of T cells after posttransplantation cyclophosphamide. Germline V gives CDR1 MDHEN, CDR2 SYDVKM. This CDR3 comprises 16 residues. V was clipped by 5 bases and J by 5 bases; unmatched bases: 9. This clone was seen at least ten times. What it binds is not known. Study results and limitations: Tissue-infiltrating T cells from skin or gut overlapped little with blood T cells. TRB clonality was highly associated with recipient CMV seropositivity and reactivation.

The method was immunoSEQ multiplex PCR; TCRdb's version includes in-frame clones alone and lacks a portion of them. In total the sample includes about 24,000 clones, none of them seen once. The chain employs TRBV28 and TRBJ1-4, with TRBD1 matching 9 bases. Sequences were obtained from PBMCs. The sequence derives from an older woman in good health, CMV-negative, and a related stem cell transplant donor. The CDR3 region is CASSTAGDRANEKLFF. The CDR3 DNA reads TGTGCCAGCAGTACCGCCGGGGACAGGGCCAATGAAAAACTGTTTTTT.